The 30 T cell receptor beta chains in this list originate from one sample, sequenced in a study of CD8+CD57+ T cells in acquired aplastic anemia. Template material for TCR beta VDJ and CDR3 profiling consisted of genomic DNA. TCRdb itself ran the reads through MiXCR, one entry per CDR3 protein. The table has approximately 200,000 distinct CDR3 sequences, 64% seen once. The sample consisted of sorted CD4+, CD8+, or CD8+CD57+ T cells (not recorded which) from PBMCs. The receptors here all came from a human donor with severe aplastic anemia or a healthy control (not recorded which).

The rearrangement links TRBV6-2 or TRBV6-3 to TRBJ2-1; TRBD2 matches 12 bases. This CDR3 spans 15 amino acids. The germline CDR1 and CDR2 sequences are MNHEY and SVGEGT. With V trimmed by 6 bases and J by 9 bases, 9 bases remained unmatched. CDR3 bases: TGTGCCAGCAGCCAGCCTAGCGGGGGGGTTCTTGAGCAGTTCTTC. Residues: CASSQPSGGVLEQFF.

The V and J genes are TRBV5-1 and TRBJ2-7; D is possibly TRBD1 (5 bases). From germline, CDR1 is SGHRS and CDR2 YFSETQ. The CDR3 covers 13 residues. V lost 5 bases, J lost 0 bases, and 9 bases lay in between. The CDR3 sequence is CASRQESSYEQYF. DNA for the CDR3: TGCGCCAGCAGACAGGAAAGCTCCTACGAGCAGTACTTC. Using reference TRBV5-1 and TRBJ2-7 for the parts outside the CDR3, the full variable domain is KAGVTQTPRYLIKTRGQQVTLSCSPISGHRSVSWYQQTPGQGLQFLFEYFSETQRNKGNFPGRFSGRQFSNSRSEMNVSTLELGDSALYLCASRQESSYEQYFGPGTRLTVT.

The genes are TRBV7-9 and TRBJ1-2; unclear D gene. The germline CDR1 and CDR2 sequences are SEHNR and FQNEAQ (reference sequence). V was trimmed by 5 bases and J by 8 bases, leaving 12 bases between them. This CDR3 contains 12 residues. Written as DNA, the CDR3 is TGTGCCAGCAGCCGCGGCGCCGAAGGCTACACCTTC. This encodes CASSRGAEGYTF.

The chain joins TRBV24-1 to TRBJ2-7; maybe TRBD1 (5 bases). Germline loops: CDR1 KGHDR, CDR2 SFDVKD. This CDR3 comprises 14 residues. The V end lost 3 bases, the J end lost 6 bases, and 14 bases lay between the germline ends. The CDR3 loop is CATSDPNDSFEQYF. The CDR3 DNA sequence: TGTGCCACCAGTGATCCAAATGACAGTTTCGAGCAGTACTTC.

This clonotype was detected only a few times. This clone may be a read error of a much larger clone one base away. The chain employs TRBV9 and TRBJ2-1; D uncertain. The germline V gene has CDR1 SGDLS and CDR2 YYNGEE. This CDR3 comprises 15 residues. The CDR3 region is CASSASRSSYNEQLF. CDR3 bases: TGTGCCAGCAGCGCCTCTCGTTCATCCTACAATGAGCAGCTCTTC.

The CDR3 spells CSATDGTSGSYNEQFF. The CDR3 coding sequence is TGCAGTGCAACCGACGGGACTAGCGGTTCCTACAATGAGCAGTTCTTC. The J gene is TRBJ2-1, the V gene TRBV20-1; TRBD2 matches at 11 bases. CDR1 and CDR2 (germline): DFQATT, SNEGSKA (reference sequence). The junction had 8 bases not matched to a gene; V was cut back by 6 bases and J by 1 base. This CDR3 comprises 16 residues.

The chain is built from TRBV12-3 or TRBV12-4 and TRBJ2-7; TRBD1 matches at 9 bases. The CDR3 extends over 13 amino acids. Unmatched junction bases numbered 4, after V lost 5 bases and J lost 5 bases. CDR3 loop: CASSGTGRDEQYF. The CDR3, as DNA: TGTGCCAGCAGTGGGACAGGGAGGGACGAGCAGTACTTC.

This clonotype was seen many times. A much larger clone differs by one base, so this may be a read error. The conserved closing phenylalanine or tryptophan is absent in this CDR3, likely reflecting a read error. J is TRBJ2-7 and V is TRBV24-1; D is possibly TRBD1 or TRBD2 (6 bases each). V was trimmed by 11 bases and J by 4 bases, leaving 17 bases between them. From germline, CDR1 is KGHDR and CDR2 SFDVKD. This CDR3 is built from 13 residues. The CDR3 nucleotides are TGTGCCATCCCGGGGGCAGGTCGGTACGAGCAGTACTCC. Its protein product is CAIPGAGRYEQYS.

This clonotype was counted ten times or more. J is TRBJ2-7 and V is TRBV13, with D maybe TRBD1 (6 bases). The CDR3 length is 14 residues. V was cut by 5 bases and J by 1 base, with 12 bases left in between. Looked up from germline, CDR1 is PRHDT and CDR2 is FYEKMQ (reference sequence). The DNA for the CDR3 is TGTGCCAGCAGCACACTGGACAGTTCCTACGAGCAGTACTTC. Translation: CASSTLDSSYEQYF.

The J gene is TRBJ1-1, the V gene TRBV7-6, with D unclear. CDR1 is SGHVS and CDR2 is FNYEAQ in the germline V gene. With 4 bases removed from V and 0 bases from J, the gap between germline ends came to 9 bases. CDR3 size: 14 residues. DNA of the CDR3: TGTGCCAGCAGCTCCCCATCCCTGAACACTGAAGCTTTCTTT. Translation gives CASSSPSLNTEAFF. The full variable domain, in which reference TRBV7-6 and TRBJ1-1 provide the parts outside the CDR3, is GAGVSQSPRYKVTKRGQDVALRCDPISGHVSLYWYRQALGQGPEFLTYFNYEAQQDKSGLPNDRFSAERPEGSISTLTIQRTEQRDSAMYRCASSSPSLNTEAFFGQGTRLTVV.

V usage is TRBV29-1 and J usage is TRBJ2-7, with D possibly TRBD1 on 6 matching bases. Trimming removed 8 bases from V and 7 bases from J, with 6 bases in between. The CDR3 spans 8 residues. Germline V CDR1 and CDR2: SQVTM, ANQGSEA. Written as DNA, the CDR3 is TGCAGCAGGGGGGAGCAGTACGTC. Translation gives CSRGEQYV.

As to this clonotype: The junction and the germline gene differ at one end; a read error may be behind it. This chain joins TRBV6-2 or TRBV6-3 and TRBJ2-5; D is ambiguous. The CDR3 extends over 14 amino acids. In germline, CDR1 is MNHEY, CDR2 SVGEGT. CDR3 residues: CVSSYPTESSSQYF. In nucleotides, the CDR3 is TGTGTCAGCAGTTACCCTACCGAGAGTTCGTCCCAGTACTTC.

With respect to this clonotype: A read error may account for a junction end that differs from germline. This chain links TRBV9 with TRBJ2-1; 8 bases are shared with TRBD2. Germline V gives CDR1 SGDLS, CDR2 YYNGEE. CDR3 size: 15 residues. The CDR3 coding sequence is TGCGCCAGCAGCGAAGGGACTAGGAAATACAATGAGCAGTTCTTC. Encoded protein: CASSEGTRKYNEQFF.

This clonotype was counted many times. This rearrangement joins TRBV7-2 to TRBJ1-5, with 8 bases identical to TRBD1. Trimming cost V 5 bases and J 6 bases; bases outside gene matches: 9. Germline values: CDR1 SGHTA, CDR2 FQGNSA. CDR3 length: 15 amino acids. The CDR3 spells CASSPYDRGPQPQHF. The CDR3 DNA follows: TGTGCCAGCAGCCCATATGACAGGGGCCCTCAGCCCCAGCATTTT.

This clonotype was counted between two and nine times. This chain connects TRBV7-9 to TRBJ1-1; maybe TRBD1 (5 bases). The CDR3 extends over 13 amino acids. V dropped 5 bases and J dropped 7 bases, with 14 bases sitting between them. CDR1 SEHNR and CDR2 FQNEAQ come from the germline V gene (reference sequence). CDR3 sequence: CASSPGTVNEAFF. Written as DNA, the CDR3 is TGTGCCAGCAGCCCAGGGACGGTAAATGAAGCTTTCTTT.

The chain combines TRBV5-6 with TRBJ1-2; the D is unclear. Between the trimmed V and J ends, which lost 0 bases and 4 bases, there was a span of 16 bases. CDR1 is SGHDT and CDR2 is YYEEEE in the germline V gene. The CDR3 covers 16 residues. In DNA, the CDR3 is TGTGCCAGCAGCTTGGCCGGTTGGGCAGCAAGCTATGGCTACACCTTC. Translating it yields CASSLAGWAASYGYTF. Filled out from reference TRBV5-6 and TRBJ1-2, the complete variable domain reads DAGVTQSPTHLIKTRGQQVTLRCSPKSGHDTVSWYQQALGQGPQFIFQYYEEEERQRGNFPDRFSGHQFPNYSSELNVNALLLGDSALYLCASSLAGWAASYGYTFGSGTRLTVV.

The chain uses TRBV7-9 and TRBJ2-7, with TRBD2 matching 11 bases. Germline values: CDR1 SEHNR, CDR2 FQNEAQ (reference sequence). The CDR3 spans 16 residues. V lost 5 bases, J lost 3 bases, and 9 bases stayed unmatched. The CDR3 DNA is TGTGCCAGCAGCCCTCGGCGACTAGCGGGAATCTACGAGCAGTACTTC. It codes for CASSPRRLAGIYEQYF.

This CDR3 reads CASFEGGEVAGELFF. CDR3 nucleotides: TGTGCCAGCTTCGAGGGGGGCGAGGTCGCCGGGGAGCTGTTTTTT. The genes are TRBV6-4 and TRBJ2-2; D tentatively fits TRBD1 or TRBD2 (6 bases each). V was clipped by 8 bases and J by 6 bases, with 19 bases between them. The germline gives CDR1 MRHNA, CDR2 SNTAGT. This CDR3 is built from 15 residues.

There are many counts of this clonotype. The gene calls are TRBV7-9 and TRBJ1-2; D ambiguous. Germline assignment: CDR1 SEHNR and CDR2 FQNEAQ (reference sequence). This CDR3 contains 12 residues. Trimming shortened V by 7 bases and J by 14 bases, and 20 bases separated the two germline ends. This CDR3 reads CASTDGWTGETF. CDR3 nucleotide sequence: TGTGCCAGCACCGATGGTTGGACTGGGGAGACCTTC.

The table lists this clonotype with many counts. This sequence joins TRBV29-1 and TRBJ2-7; D not resolved. The germline V and J ends were trimmed by 8 bases and 0 bases, with 14 bases remaining between them. This CDR3 region has 13 residues. Germline loops: CDR1 SQVTM, CDR2 ANQGSEA. This CDR3 reads CSYRRESSYEQYF. The CDR3 DNA reads TGCAGCTACCGACGAGAAAGCTCCTACGAGCAGTACTTC.

For this clonotype: One end of the junction does not line up with germline, which may come from a read error. The genes are TRBV9 and TRBJ1-5; D unclear. Germline CDR1 and CDR2: SGDLS and YYNGEE. The CDR3 is made up of 8 amino acids. Written as DNA, the CDR3 is TGTGCCAGCGGGCCCGAGCATTTT. Translated: CASGPEHF.

The V gene is TRBV2, the J gene TRBJ2-7; maybe TRBD2 (5 bases). Germline CDR1 SNHLY, CDR2 FYNNEI. Trimming took off 6 bases at V and 4 bases at J, with 13 bases between the two ends. The CDR3 contains 13 residues. The CDR3 sequence is CASSGESYYEQYF. Here the CDR3 DNA reads TGTGCCAGCAGCGGGGAGAGCTATTACGAGCAGTACTTC.

This clonotype was observed a handful of times. The J gene is TRBJ2-5, the V gene TRBV19, with D maybe TRBD2 (6 bases). Germline V gene lookup returns CDR1 LNHDA and CDR2 SQIVND (reference sequence). Trimming left V 8 bases short and J 3 bases short, with 7 bases between. CDR3 size: 11 residues. CDR3 amino acids: CASRGKETQYF. The CDR3 bases are TGTGCCAGTCGGGGGAAAGAGACCCAGTACTTC. Combining the CDR3 with reference TRBV19 and TRBJ2-5 gives the whole variable domain DGGITQSPKYLFRKEGQNVTLSCEQNLNHDAMYWYRQDPGQGLRLIYYSQIVNDFQKGDIAEGYSVSREKKESFPLTVTSAQKNPTAFYLCASRGKETQYFGPGTRLLVL.

This clonotype was counted a few times. The V gene is TRBV6-5, the J gene TRBJ1-2, with D perhaps matching TRBD1 (6 bases). Deletions cut 6 bases from V and 7 bases from J, with 12 bases between. The CDR3 is 12 amino acids. The germline gives CDR1 MNHEY, CDR2 SVGAGI. The CDR3 here is CASRSGATGYTF. DNA of the CDR3: TGTGCCAGCAGGTCAGGGGCCACTGGCTACACCTTC.

The V gene is TRBV6-5, the J gene TRBJ1-1, with 7 bases aligning to TRBD1. This CDR3 contains 13 residues. Germline values: CDR1 MNHEY, CDR2 SVGAGI. V lost 6 bases, J lost 7 bases, and 8 bases stayed unmatched. CDR3 DNA: TGTGCCAGCAGCCTCGGGACAGTCGGTGAAGCTTTCTTT. Protein sequence: CASSLGTVGEAFF.

About this clonotype: A read error may account for a junction end that differs from germline. The J gene is TRBJ2-1, the V gene TRBV7-9; D might be TRBD1 (5 bases). CDR1 and CDR2 (germline): SEHNR, FQNEAQ (reference sequence). The CDR3 contains 11 residues. CDR3 in amino acids: CASSWGTEQLF. CDR3 nucleotides: TGTGCCAGCAGCTGGGGCACTGAGCAGTTATTC.

The chain is built from TRBV6-5 and TRBJ1-4; D remains unclear. Trimming removed 0 bases at V and 5 bases at J, with 7 bases between. The germline CDR1 and CDR2 sequences are MNHEY and SVGAGI. The CDR3 runs to 14 residues. CDR3 bases: TGTGCCAGCAGTTACTCTCGCCTGAATGAAAAACTGTTTTTT. It translates to CASSYSRLNEKLFF.

The rearrangement links TRBV19 to TRBJ1-2, with D perhaps TRBD1 (5 bases). Germline assignment: CDR1 LNHDA and CDR2 SQIVND (reference sequence). Trimming took 11 bases from V and 7 from J, leaving 20 bases between them. CDR3 length equals 13 residues. CDR3 bases: TGTGCCGTGTCAACGACAGTCCGAACTGGCTACACCTTC. Its protein is CAVSTTVRTGYTF. Filled out from reference TRBV19 and TRBJ1-2, the complete variable domain reads DGGITQSPKYLFRKEGQNVTLSCEQNLNHDAMYWYRQDPGQGLRLIYYSQIVNDFQKGDIAEGYSVSREKKESFPLTVTSAQKNPTAFYLCAVSTTVRTGYTFGSGTRLTVV.

This clonotype was detected only a few times. The CDR3 region has the DNA TGTGCCAGCAGCCTTTGGCGGCAGGGGGTGGGAAACACCATATATTTT. Translation gives CASSLWRQGVGNTIYF. J is TRBJ1-3 and V is TRBV7-9; 7 bases align to TRBD1. V lost 5 bases, J lost 4 bases, and 11 bases stayed unmatched. Per the germline V gene, CDR1 is SEHNR and CDR2 is FQNEAQ (reference sequence). The CDR3 sequence is 16 residues long. Variable domain in full (rest from reference TRBV7-9 and TRBJ1-3): DTGVSQNPRHKITKRGQNVTFRCDPISEHNRLYWYRQTLGQGPEFLTYFQNEAQLEKSRLLSDRFSAERPKGSFSTLEIQRTEQGDSAMYLCASSLWRQGVGNTIYFGEGSWLTVV.

The rearrangement uses TRBV9 and TRBJ1-2, with a possible D match to TRBD1 (5 bases). The CDR3 is 12 amino acids. V dropped 6 bases and J dropped 2 bases, with 8 bases sitting between them. CDR1 is SGDLS, CDR2 YYNGEE, per germline. This chain's CDR3 is CASKTENYGYTF. The CDR3 region has the DNA TGTGCCAGCAAGACAGAGAACTATGGCTACACCTTC.